The clone carrying this TCR beta chain has a single count. This sample stems from a study of shared clonotypes between healthy human individuals. Data came from immunoSEQ multiplex PCR; TCRdb stores just in-frame clones and leaves some out. The data show about 2.3 million clones, 93% seen once. The V gene lost 6 bases and the J gene lost 4 bases, with 13 bases spanning the gap. Germline CDR1 reads WSHSY; CDR2 reads SAAADI. CDR3 size: 14 residues. The chain links TRBV10-2 to TRBJ1-3; D may be TRBD1 (6 bases). Input material: naive CD4+ T cells from PBMCs. Subset meaning: CD45RA+ positively selected. The sequence was collected from a man between 18 and 35 years old in good health. Some clones in this sample may be carry-over from other donors' samples. The CDR3 DNA is TGCGCCAGCAGGACAACAGGGAACGGAAACACCATATATTTT. Translated, it gives CASRTTGNGNTIYF.